The 20 T cell receptor beta chains listed next were all sequenced from one sample in a study of blood T cell repertoires in COVID-19. Only in-frame clones appear in the TCRdb table, and some are missing; sequencing was by immunoSEQ multiplex PCR. This sample has about 82,000 clones, with about 80% found just once. The sequencing sample was made of peripheral blood. The receptors derive from a woman aged 40 to 49 with active or convalescent COVID-19.

The chain recombines TRBV9 with TRBJ1-6; a possible D gene is TRBD1 (5 bases). The CDR3 is 16 amino acids. V was pared by 3 bases and J by 11 bases, with 21 bases between. The germline V gene encodes CDR1 SGDLS and CDR2 YYNGEE. The CDR3 loop is CASSAGGGSRPTPLHF. DNA for the CDR3: TGTGCCAGCAGCGCGGGGGGGGGATCCCGACCTACACCCCTCCACTTT.

The chain joins TRBV10-3 to TRBJ1-1; D perhaps matches TRBD1 (5 bases). V gave up 10 bases and J gave up 5 bases, with 20 bases separating them. The CDR3 totals 14 residues. The germline CDR1 and CDR2 sequences are ENHRY and SYGVKD. The CDR3 sequence is CATQIMTGGTEAFF. In nucleotides, the CDR3 is TGTGCCACCCAAATAATGACCGGGGGGACTGAAGCTTTCTTT.

This clone was counted between two and nine times. This chain links TRBV9 with TRBJ2-3; 9 bases are a match to TRBD2. CDR3 length: 16 residues. The germline V gene encodes CDR1 SGDLS and CDR2 YYNGEE. Unmatched junction bases numbered 5, after V lost 0 bases and J lost 3 bases. The chain's CDR3 is CASSVAAGGMTDTQYF. The CDR3 coding sequence is TGTGCCAGCAGCGTAGCGGCGGGAGGGATGACAGATACGCAGTATTTT.

The chain joins TRBV19 to TRBJ1-6; 9 nucleotides line up with TRBD1. J was trimmed by 10 bases and V by 5 bases; bases with no gene match: 9. The germline gives CDR1 LNHDA, CDR2 SQIVND (reference sequence). The CDR3 contains 15 residues. CDR3 in DNA: TGTGCCAGTAGTCCCTCCTGGACAGGGGAATCACCCCTCCACTTT. As protein: CASSPSWTGESPLHF.

The genes are TRBV5-1 and TRBJ2-1; the D gene is possibly TRBD2 (7 bases). This CDR3 has 15 amino acids. The germline V gene encodes CDR1 SGHRS and CDR2 YFSETQ. V lost 0 bases and J lost 4, with 11 bases in between. The CDR3: CASSLDGGPYNEQFF. CDR3 bases: TGCGCCAGCAGCTTGGACGGGGGGCCTTACAATGAGCAGTTCTTC. Supplemented by reference TRBV5-1 and TRBJ2-1, the full variable domain reads KAGVTQTPRYLIKTRGQQVTLSCSPISGHRSVSWYQQTPGQGLQFLFEYFSETQRNKGNFPGRFSGRQFSNSRSEMNVSTLELGDSALYLCASSLDGGPYNEQFFGPGTRLTVL.

This chain uses TRBV20-1 with TRBJ1-4; TRBD1 might be the D (6 bases). The CDR3 is 12 residues long. Germline CDR1 DFQATT, CDR2 SNEGSKA (reference sequence). Trimming pared 3 bases from V and 8 bases from J, leaving 10 bases between. In DNA form, the CDR3 reads TGCAGTGCTAGTGCCAGGGGCGAAAAACTGTTTTTT. Its translation is CSASARGEKLFF.

The V call is TRBV9, the J call TRBJ2-2; TRBD2 matches at 9 bases. V dropped 4 bases and J dropped 2; count of bases not matched to a gene: 9. CDR1 and CDR2 (germline): SGDLS, YYNGEE. This CDR3 has 17 residues. The CDR3 sequence is CASSTSRLAENTGELFF. The CDR3 nucleotides are TGTGCCAGCAGCACCAGCCGACTAGCGGAAAACACCGGGGAGCTGTTTTTT.

The chain links TRBV27 to TRBJ2-4; 11 bases fit TRBD1. Looked up from germline, CDR1 is MNHEY and CDR2 is SMNVEV (reference sequence). V trimming: 5 bases; J trimming: 6 bases; junction bases outside the gene matches: 6. The CDR3 covers 15 residues. In DNA form, the CDR3 reads TGTGCCAGCAGTATGGACAGGGGGCCGGGAAACATTCAGTACTTC. Amino acid sequence: CASSMDRGPGNIQYF.

The chain employs TRBV5-1 and TRBJ2-1, with TRBD1 as a possible D gene (6 bases). Germline V gene lookup returns CDR1 SGHRS and CDR2 YFSETQ. CDR3 size: 15 residues. The V end lost 4 bases, the J end lost 5 bases, and 16 bases lay between the germline ends. The CDR3 here is CASSLSPRGNNEQFF. The CDR3 DNA reads TGCGCCAGCAGCCTATCACCCAGGGGCAACAATGAGCAGTTCTTC. Full variable domain (rest looked up from reference TRBV5-1 and TRBJ2-1): KAGVTQTPRYLIKTRGQQVTLSCSPISGHRSVSWYQQTPGQGLQFLFEYFSETQRNKGNFPGRFSGRQFSNSRSEMNVSTLELGDSALYLCASSLSPRGNNEQFFGPGTRLTVL.

The chain is built from TRBV28 and TRBJ1-5; TRBD1 matches at 10 bases. This CDR3 has 18 residues. Germline V gives CDR1 MDHEN, CDR2 SYDVKM. Germline trimming cut 4 bases from V and 7 bases from J; bases unmatched to any gene: 16. As DNA, the CDR3 is TGTGCCAGCAGTTCGCATGTGGGGGGACAGGGGTTTGGGCAGCCCCAGCATTTT. Protein product: CASSSHVGGQGFGQPQHF.

This chain links TRBV13 with TRBJ2-6, with D maybe TRBD2 (5 bases). The V end was cut by 1 base, the J end by 1 base, with 11 bases between. CDR3 length: 17 amino acids. The germline V gene has CDR1 PRHDT and CDR2 FYEKMQ (reference sequence). The CDR3 DNA is TGTGCCAGCAGCTTAGCTGGTTGGAGGTCTGGGGCCAACGTCCTGACTTTC. Protein sequence: CASSLAGWRSGANVLTF.

This chain joins TRBV10-2 and TRBJ2-3; 8 nucleotides agree with TRBD1. Germline lookup yields CDR1 WSHSY and CDR2 SAAADI. V shed 6 bases and J 5 bases; nucleotides not matched to a gene: 10. There are 15 residues in the CDR3. CDR3 sequence: CASSDTQGAGDTQYF. CDR3 nucleotides: TGCGCCAGCAGCGACACGCAGGGGGCGGGAGATACGCAGTATTTT.

The chain joins TRBV7-9 to TRBJ2-7, with 12 nucleotides matching TRBD1. Germline V gene sequence: CDR1 SEHNR, CDR2 FQNEAQ (reference sequence). V trimming: 4 bases; J trimming: 4 bases; junction bases outside the gene matches: 8. The CDR3 covers 16 residues. CDR3 coding DNA: TGTGCCAGCAGCTCGCTCGCGGGACAGGGGGCGTACGAGCAGTACTTC. Translating it yields CASSSLAGQGAYEQYF.

This clone is a singleton in its sample. The genes are TRBV7-2 and TRBJ2-7; the D gene is possibly TRBD2 (6 bases). Trimming stripped 1 base from V and 4 bases from J, with 14 bases between. Germline CDR1 SGHTA, CDR2 FQGNSA. The CDR3 runs to 15 residues. CDR3 sequence: CASSLGGVGGYEQYF. For the CDR3, the DNA is TGTGCCAGCAGCTTAGGGGGGGTAGGCGGTTACGAGCAGTACTTC. Variable domain in full (rest from reference TRBV7-2 and TRBJ2-7): GAGVSQSPSNKVTEKGKDVELRCDPISGHTALYWYRQSLGQGLEFLIYFQGNSAPDKSGLPSDRFSAERTGGSVSTLTIQRTQQEDSAVYLCASSLGGVGGYEQYFGPGTRLTVT.

The rearrangement joins TRBV18 to TRBJ2-1, with 8 nucleotides matching TRBD2. After removal of 5 bases from V and 9 bases from J, the junction contained 12 bases not matched to a gene. The CDR3 is 15 amino acids. Per germline, CDR1 KGHSH and CDR2 LQKENI. CDR3 sequence (DNA): TGTGCCAGCTCAGCGACCGGGACTAGAGGTAGTGAGCAGTTCTTC. Amino acid sequence: CASSATGTRGSEQFF.

This clone turned up a few times. The rearrangement links TRBV9 to TRBJ2-3, with D perhaps matching TRBD2 (7 bases). V lost 0 bases, J lost 4 bases, and 9 bases lay in between. Germline V lookup: CDR1 SGDLS, CDR2 YYNGEE. The CDR3 length is 14 residues. The CDR3: CASSVGGGADTQYF. The DNA of the CDR3 is TGTGCCAGCAGCGTAGGGGGGGGCGCAGATACGCAGTATTTT.

The gene calls are TRBV28 and TRBJ1-2; D gene uncertain. CDR1 is MDHEN and CDR2 is SYDVKM in the germline V gene. The CDR3 covers 13 residues. V was clipped by 0 bases and J by 6 bases, with 8 bases between them. DNA of the CDR3: TGTGCCAGCAGTTTATGGGTGGAGGATGGCTACACCTTC. It codes for CASSLWVEDGYTF.

The chain has TRBV28 and TRBJ1-2; a weak D match, TRBD1 (6 bases). The V and J ends lost 6 bases and 1 base respectively, with 18 bases between them. The CDR3 is made up of 16 amino acids. Germline V gives CDR1 MDHEN, CDR2 SYDVKM. The CDR3 DNA sequence: TGTGCCAGCAGCCAACCCGCGGGGGCACTTAACTATGGCTACACCTTC. Its protein product is CASSQPAGALNYGYTF.

The rearrangement uses TRBV21-1 and TRBJ1-5. TRBV21-1 is a pseudogene segment. This CDR3 has 17 residues. Here the CDR3 reads CASSKCDAAPSNQPQHF. The CDR3 region has the DNA TGTGCCAGCAGCAAATGTGATGCGGCACCTAGCAATCAGCCCCAGCATTTT.

This chain connects TRBV14 to TRBJ1-5; no clear D. CDR1 is SGHDN and CDR2 is FVKESK in the germline V gene. The CDR3 loop spans 12 amino acids. V lost 1 base, J lost 7 bases, and 5 bases lay in between. The chain's CDR3 is CASSQGRQPQHF. DNA for the CDR3: TGTGCCAGCAGCCAAGGGAGGCAGCCCCAGCATTTT.